These 16 T cell receptor beta chains were sequenced from one sample in a study of T cell responses to AZD1222 COVID-19 vaccine. Assay used: immunoSEQ multiplex PCR; TCRdb lists only in-frame clones, some missing. The table shows roughly 180,000 clones, with about 89% occurring only once. The source was peripheral blood, collected 28 days after the second AZD1222 dose. The receptors were gathered from an adult who received the AZD1222 COVID-19 vaccine.

The rearrangement uses TRBV2 and TRBJ2-1; 14 nucleotides line up with TRBD2. This CDR3 is 14 amino acids long. Losses at the gene ends were 7 bases for V and 8 bases for J; bases not matched to a gene: 4. CDR1 and CDR2 (germline): SNHLY, FYNNEI. The CDR3 sequence: CASKTSGRADEQFF. The CDR3 coding sequence is TGTGCCAGCAAGACTAGCGGGAGGGCTGATGAGCAGTTCTTC.

V usage is TRBV19 and J usage is TRBJ1-1; the D is unclear. The germline V and J ends were trimmed by 9 bases and 5 bases, with 13 bases remaining between them. Germline-derived CDR1 and CDR2 are LNHDA and SQIVND (reference sequence). This CDR3 is built from 12 residues. CDR3 loop: CASGDDWTEAFF. As DNA, the CDR3 is TGTGCCAGCGGCGATGATTGGACTGAAGCTTTCTTT.

The V and J genes are TRBV6-5 and TRBJ2-3; 7 bases line up with TRBD2. The junction had 5 bases not matched to a gene; V was cut back by 0 bases and J by 2 bases. This CDR3 has 16 amino acids. Germline values: CDR1 MNHEY, CDR2 SVGAGI. The CDR3 nucleotides are TGTGCCAGCAGTTACTCGAACCTAGCGGACACAGATACGCAGTATTTT. This sequence encodes CASSYSNLADTDTQYF.

The CDR3 region is CASSQGAGLAALRNEQFF. Here the CDR3 DNA reads TGCGCCAGCAGCCAAGGTGCTGGACTAGCGGCACTCAGGAATGAGCAGTTCTTC. The V gene is TRBV4-1, the J gene TRBJ2-1; 10 nucleotides line up with TRBD2. The CDR3 loop spans 18 amino acids. Germline loops: CDR1 MGHRA, CDR2 YSYEKL. J lost 7 bases, V lost 1 base, and 13 bases had no gene match.

The V and J genes are TRBV6-1 and TRBJ1-2, with 9 bases lining up with TRBD1. Germline V gene sequence: CDR1 MNHNS, CDR2 SASEGT. V shed 3 bases, J shed 4 bases, and the junction held 6 bases outside the gene matches. The CDR3 consists of 15 residues. DNA of the CDR3: TGTGCCAGCAGTGACCGGGACAGGGCTATCTATGGCTACACCTTC. As protein: CASSDRDRAIYGYTF.

The chain combines TRBV11-2 with TRBJ2-7, with TRBD2 matching 8 bases. CDR1 is SGHAT and CDR2 is FQNNGV in the germline V gene. This CDR3 region has 14 residues. With 7 bases clipped from V and 4 bases from J, the junction kept 9 bases outside the gene matches. CDR3 residues: CASNNGLAGYEQYF. CDR3 sequence (DNA): TGTGCCAGCAACAATGGGCTAGCGGGTTACGAGCAGTACTTC.

This chain joins TRBV11-2 and TRBJ1-2, with unresolved D. Germline-derived CDR1 and CDR2 are SGHAT and FQNNGV. Trimming left V 3 bases short and J 8 bases short, with 28 bases between. This CDR3 comprises 18 residues. The CDR3 DNA follows: TGTGCCAGCAGCTTCCGCGGGAGGGTGGGCACCCCTGCTGGGGGCTACACCTTC. Its translation: CASSFRGRVGTPAGGYTF.

CDR3 coding DNA: TGTGCCAGCAGCAGGGGGGGAGAGGTTGGCCAGCCCCAGCATTTT. Amino acids: CASSRGGEVGQPQHF. V usage is TRBV6-5 and J usage is TRBJ1-5; the match to TRBD1 covers 7 bases. The CDR3 covers 15 residues. V shed 6 bases and J 7 bases; nucleotides not matched to a gene: 12. The germline V gene encodes CDR1 MNHEY and CDR2 SVGAGI.

The chain combines TRBV19 with TRBJ1-1; weak D call: TRBD1 (5 bases). The CDR3 has 14 residues. Trimming took 7 bases from V and 0 from J, leaving 12 bases between them. Germline V lookup: CDR1 LNHDA, CDR2 SQIVND (reference sequence). The DNA of the CDR3 is TGTGCCAGTACCAGGGACTTCATGAACACTGAAGCTTTCTTT. This sequence encodes CASTRDFMNTEAFF.

This chain uses TRBV5-1 with TRBJ2-7; D remains ambiguous. Trimming removed 2 bases at V and 2 bases at J, with 11 bases between. CDR1 SGHRS and CDR2 YFSETQ come from the germline V gene. The CDR3 loop spans 14 amino acids. Written as DNA, the CDR3 is TGCGCCAGCAGCTTCTCGGCTAGTGCCTACGAGCAGTACTTC. It is translated as CASSFSASAYEQYF.

The chain uses TRBV10-3 and TRBJ1-2, with 9 bases aligning to TRBD1. Germline-derived CDR1 and CDR2 are ENHRY and SYGVKD. The CDR3 is 13 amino acids. Trimming removed 3 bases from V and 10 bases from J; junction bases left unmatched: 6. The chain's CDR3 is CAISDGTGRDYTF. The CDR3, as DNA: TGTGCCATCAGTGACGGGACAGGGAGGGACTACACCTTC.

Here the CDR3 reads CASSVNRDYGYTF. CDR3 nucleotides: TGTGCCAGCAGCGTCAACAGGGACTATGGCTACACCTTC. V gene TRBV5-4 combines with J gene TRBJ1-2; a weak D match, TRBD1 (6 bases). The germline V gene has CDR1 SGHNT and CDR2 YYREEE (reference sequence). The CDR3 loop spans 13 amino acids. V was pared by 4 bases and J by 3 bases, with 10 bases between.

The chain joins TRBV5-1 to TRBJ2-4; TRBD1 might be the D (6 bases). This CDR3 comprises 14 residues. V was clipped by 0 bases and J by 5 bases, with 9 bases between them. The germline V gene has CDR1 SGHRS and CDR2 YFSETQ. CDR3 residues: CASSLGGPQNIQYF. Here the CDR3 DNA reads TGCGCCAGCAGCTTGGGGGGGCCCCAAAACATTCAGTACTTC.

This chain links TRBV2 with TRBJ2-3, with 12 bases matching TRBD2. Losses at the gene ends were 5 bases for V and 2 bases for J; bases not matched to a gene: 5. CDR1 and CDR2 from the germline V gene are SNHLY and FYNNEI. This CDR3 is 16 amino acids long. For the CDR3, the DNA is TGTGCCAGCAGTAGACTAGCGGGGGCCTACACAGATACGCAGTATTTT. Amino acids: CASSRLAGAYTDTQYF.

J is TRBJ2-1 and V is TRBV2, with a tentative D call TRBD2 (6 bases). The CDR3 is 12 amino acids. V was cut by 7 bases and J by 10 bases, with 14 bases left in between. Germline CDR1 SNHLY, CDR2 FYNNEI. CDR3: CASKGAGREQFF. The CDR3 nucleotides are TGTGCCAGCAAGGGAGCGGGCCGCGAGCAGTTCTTC.

The chain combines TRBV5-6 with TRBJ2-1; D perhaps matches TRBD1 (7 bases). Germline V gene sequence: CDR1 SGHDT, CDR2 YYEEEE. Trimming left V 0 bases short and J 4 bases short, with 14 bases between. CDR3 length equals 16 residues. CDR3: CASSLASGGNYNEQFF. In DNA form, the CDR3 reads TGTGCCAGCAGCTTGGCCTCAGGGGGGAATTACAATGAGCAGTTCTTC.